The rows below give T cell receptor beta chains drawn from one sample of a study of beta chain features in type 1 diabetes. Generated by immunoSEQ multiplex PCR, the TCRdb table keeps only in-frame clones and is missing some. This table holds over 200,000 clones, around 9.9% found once. Input material: naive CD4+ T cells from blood. The source of these receptors is a man younger than 45 with type 1 diabetes. Each CDR3 is given with its conserved first and last residue. D genes are given only for firm matches. Clone size is stated in some rows and not others, as once, few, many or a class when expanded.

j_gene: TRBJ1-1; v_gene: TRBV18; abundance: few; d_gene: TRBD1; CDR3aa: CASSPGTGRQNTEAFF; CDR3nt: TGTGCCAGCTCACCCGGGACAGGGAGGCAGAACACTGAAGCTTTCTTT
j_gene: TRBJ2-3; v_gene: TRBV5-4; abundance: NA; d_gene: TRBD2; CDR3aa: CASSQLAGGTDTQYF; CDR3nt: TGTGCCAGCAGCCAATTAGCGGGGGGCACAGATACGCAGTATTTT
j_gene: TRBJ2-7; v_gene: TRBV15; abundance: few; d_gene: NA; CDR3aa: CATSRAESYEQYF; CDR3nt: TGTGCCACCAGCAGAGCCGAGTCCTACGAGCAGTACTTC
j_gene: TRBJ2-5; v_gene: TRBV9; abundance: NA; d_gene: NA; CDR3aa: CASSVTGVGETQYF; CDR3nt: TGTGCCAGCAGCGTAACGGGGGTTGGCGAGACCCAGTACTTC
j_gene: TRBJ1-1; v_gene: TRBV11-2; abundance: few; d_gene: TRBD1; CDR3aa: CASSLGRGWTQNTEAFF; CDR3nt: TGTGCCAGCAGCTTAGGCAGGGGGTGGACCCAGAACACTGAAGCTTTCTTT
j_gene: TRBJ2-2; v_gene: TRBV28; abundance: NA; d_gene: NA; CDR3aa: CASRLGQNTGELFF; CDR3nt: TGTGCCAGCAGACTTGGACAGAACACCGGGGAGCTGTTTTTT
j_gene: TRBJ2-3; v_gene: TRBV7-2; abundance: few; d_gene: NA; CDR3aa: CASSLDSSGTDTQYF; CDR3nt: TGTGCCAGCAGCTTAGATTCGTCCGGCACAGATACGCAGTATTTT
j_gene: TRBJ1-1; v_gene: TRBV7-9; abundance: few; d_gene: NA; CDR3aa: CASSLQGTATEAFF; CDR3nt: TGTGCCAGCAGCTTACAGGGTACTGCCACTGAAGCTTTCTTT
j_gene: TRBJ2-6; v_gene: TRBV27; abundance: NA; d_gene: NA; CDR3aa: CASTPWTAQGSGANVLTF; CDR3nt: TGTGCCAGCACCCCCTGGACAGCCCAAGGGTCCGGGGCCAACGTCCTGACTTTC
j_gene: TRBJ2-7; v_gene: TRBV6-5; abundance: few; d_gene: NA; CDR3aa: CASSTARGGYEQYF; CDR3nt: TGTGCCAGCAGTACGGCGAGGGGGGGCTACGAGCAGTACTTC
j_gene: TRBJ1-3; v_gene: TRBV6-5; abundance: NA; d_gene: NA; CDR3aa: CASSSQASGNTIYF; CDR3nt: TGTGCCAGCAGTTCACAGGCCTCTGGAAACACCATATATTTT
j_gene: TRBJ2-5; v_gene: TRBV29-1; abundance: NA; d_gene: NA; CDR3aa: CSVGRILYQETQYF; CDR3nt: TGCAGCGTGGGGCGGATTTTGTACCAAGAGACCCAGTACTTC
j_gene: TRBJ2-3; v_gene: TRBV5-1; abundance: NA; d_gene: NA; CDR3aa: CASSPQGGPWDTQYF; CDR3nt: TGCGCCAGCAGCCCCCAGGGGGGCCCTTGGGATACGCAGTATTTT
j_gene: TRBJ1-1; v_gene: TRBV5-1; abundance: NA; d_gene: NA; CDR3aa: CASSLGSPGTEAFF; CDR3nt: TGCGCCAGCAGCTTGGGCTCACCGGGGACTGAAGCTTTCTTT
j_gene: TRBJ2-2; v_gene: TRBV7-9; abundance: NA; d_gene: NA; CDR3aa: CASSQDRLGELFF; CDR3nt: TGTGCCAGCAGCCAAGACAGACTCGGGGAGCTGTTTTTT